The T cell receptor beta chain described here comes from a study of identical twins. This clonotype showed up just a few times. The germline V gene encodes CDR1 SQVTM and CDR2 ANQGSEA. Unmatched junction bases numbered 7, after V lost 4 bases and J lost 8 bases. The CDR3 totals 12 residues. cDNA molecules carried unique molecular identifiers, and template switching added a universal primer site. TCRdb ran MiXCR on the 5' RACE reads and lists one entry per CDR3 protein. The data contain 300,000 to 400,000 distinct CDR3 sequences, approximately 13% of them seen just once; the ten biggest clones take up just over 7%. These sequences were also reported in another study, on yellow fever vaccine responses in identical twins. That work contributes: Twins reportedly appeared to share part of their vaccine T cell response while keeping part individual.

The source is a woman younger than 30 in good health. The V and J genes are TRBV29-1 and TRBJ1-1, with 7 nucleotides matching TRBD1. Sequencing was done on a sample of CD8+ T cells sorted from blood. CDR3 protein: CSVGWGTVEAFF. The CDR3 coding sequence is TGCAGCGTTGGTTGGGGGACAGTCGAAGCTTTCTTT.